This TCR beta chain is from a study of cytomegalovirus exposure and HLA in healthy donors. Turning to the study itself: An early data release held 79 million or so unique TCRs from HLA-typed donors.

As regards this clone: The antigen remains unidentified.

PCR was performed using 60 Vbeta and 13 Jbeta primers. Libraries were prepared by immunoSEQ multiplex PCR; TCRdb keeps only in-frame clonotypes and omits some of them. In the table there are 150,000 to 200,000 clones, just under 85% of which are singletons. The CDR3 runs 14 residues. Germline lookup yields CDR1 SGHTA and CDR2 FQGTGA. V was cut by 5 bases and J by 8 bases, with 16 bases left in between. Study-wide results and caveats: Immune exposure was documented only through CMV serostatus. The productive fraction for most TCR beta V segments was about 90% or about 30% in an earlier analysis.

Sequenced: PBMCs. The V call is TRBV7-3, the J call TRBJ2-1; D is ambiguous. The sequence was obtained from a girl aged 10 to 17 in good health and CMV-seropositive. This CDR3 reads CASSPRSGNDEQFF. For the CDR3, the DNA is TGTGCCAGCAGCCCGCGCTCAGGTAACGATGAGCAGTTCTTC.